The 30 T cell receptor beta chains listed next were all sequenced from one sample in a study of metastatic and nonmetastatic thyroid tumors. TCRdb re-analyzed the PCR reads using MiXCR. Altogether 45,000 or so clones are present, roughly 15% being singletons, with the ten largest covering roughly 20%. No patient received treatment before thyroid surgery. Source material: blood. The source is a female donor with papillary thyroid cancer or a benign thyroid nodule (not recorded which). Some clones in this sample may be carry-over from other donors' samples.

This clone has ten or more counts. The genes are TRBV18 and TRBJ1-2, with TRBD1 identical over 8 bases. The V gene end was trimmed by 2 bases and the J gene end by 3 bases; junction bases not matched to a gene: 8. CDR1 and CDR2 (germline): KGHSH, LQKENI. This CDR3 region has 16 residues. CDR3 amino acids: CASSPETGGRHYGYTF. As DNA, the CDR3 is TGTGCCAGCTCACCAGAAACAGGGGGGCGTCACTATGGCTACACCTTC.

This clone was counted ten times or more. The gene calls are TRBV5-5 and TRBJ1-3; D gene unclear. The ends were cut back, 0 bases at V and 1 base at J, with 2 bases in the middle. This CDR3 is built from 13 residues. Germline V gene data show CDR1 as SGHKS and CDR2 as YYEKEE (reference sequence). The CDR3 loop is CASSLVSGNTIYF. The CDR3 DNA reads TGTGCCAGCAGCTTGGTGTCTGGAAACACCATATATTTT.

The chain couples TRBV4-2 to TRBJ1-4, with D uncertain. The CDR3 spans 16 residues. Germline lookup yields CDR1 LGHNA and CDR2 YNFKEQ. Trimming cost V 0 bases and J 8 bases, with 16 bases left between them. CDR3 bases: TGTGCCAGCAGCCAAGACCCCGCCCTCAAAGAAGAAAAACTGTTTTTT. Protein sequence: CASSQDPALKEEKLFF.

This clone has a count of ten or more. V and J are TRBV27 and TRBJ2-5, with TRBD2 identical over 8 bases. The CDR3 sequence is 14 residues long. After removal of 3 bases from V and 4 bases from J, the junction contained 4 bases not matched to a gene. The V gene's germline CDR1 is MNHEY and CDR2 SMNVEV (reference sequence). CDR3 sequence: CASSFTSGGETQYF. The CDR3 nucleotides read TGTGCCAGCAGTTTTACTAGCGGCGGAGAGACCCAGTACTTC.

This clone was recorded at least ten times. This chain joins TRBV20-1 and TRBJ2-2; D gene ambiguous. In germline, CDR1 is DFQATT, CDR2 SNEGSKA (reference sequence). V was shortened by 0 bases and J by 7 bases, with 9 bases between the two germline ends. This CDR3 is built from 13 residues. The CDR3 loop is CSARDTNGGELFF. CDR3 coding DNA: TGCAGTGCTAGAGACACAAACGGCGGGGAGCTGTTTTTT.

This clone rates as medium-sized. The chain couples TRBV6-1 to TRBJ2-7; D ambiguous. Trimming cost V 0 bases and J 4 bases, with 7 bases left between them. Germline lookup yields CDR1 MNHNS and CDR2 SASEGT. This CDR3 is 13 amino acids long. CDR3 in amino acids: CASSEARVYEQYF. The CDR3, as DNA: TGTGCCAGCAGTGAAGCTCGCGTTTACGAGCAGTACTTC.

The chain uses TRBV29-1 and TRBJ1-1; D call uncertain. V lost 3 bases to trimming and J lost 5 bases, with 13 bases between them. The germline CDR1 and CDR2 sequences are SQVTM and ANQGSEA. The length of the CDR3 is 13 residues. CDR3 sequence reads: CSVDSVVWTEAFF. The CDR3 nucleotides read TGCAGCGTTGATTCAGTGGTCTGGACTGAAGCTTTCTTT. The full variable domain, rest sourced from reference TRBV29-1 and TRBJ1-1, is SAVISQKPSRDICQRGTSLTIQCQVDSQVTMMFWYRQQPGQSLTLIATANQGSEATYESGFVIDKFPISRPNLTFSTLTVSNMSPEDSSIYLCSVDSVVWTEAFFGQGTRLTVV.

This clone was recorded many times. The rearrangement joins TRBV2 to TRBJ2-1, with D unresolved. CDR1 and CDR2 (germline): SNHLY, FYNNEI. The V gene lost 4 bases and the J gene lost 7 bases, with 8 bases spanning the gap. CDR3 size: 12 residues. The CDR3 DNA reads TGTGCCAGCAGTGTGGATCGTAATGAGCAGTTCTTC. Translated, it gives CASSVDRNEQFF.

This clone was detected many times. V usage is TRBV19 and J usage is TRBJ1-6; possibly TRBD1 for D (5 bases). The V gene lost 5 bases and the J gene lost 11 bases, with 16 bases spanning the gap. The CDR3 length is 14 residues. The germline V gene has CDR1 LNHDA and CDR2 SQIVND (reference sequence). CDR3 protein: CASSQSSAGPPLHF. CDR3 DNA: TGTGCCAGTAGTCAGTCTTCGGCGGGGCCACCCCTCCACTTT.

This clone came up many times. The chain uses TRBV20-1 and TRBJ2-2; D remains ambiguous. Trimming pared 0 bases from V and 7 bases from J, leaving 18 bases between. In germline, CDR1 is DFQATT, CDR2 SNEGSKA (reference sequence). The CDR3 sequence is 16 residues long. CDR3 sequence: CSARDRWQNARGELFF. Written as DNA, the CDR3 is TGCAGTGCTAGAGATCGTTGGCAGAACGCCCGCGGGGAGCTGTTTTTT.

Concerning this clone: A single base separates this from a much larger clone, so it may be a read error. In DNA form, the CDR3 reads TGCGCCAGCATGGGCAGCCAGGAAAAACTGTTTTTT. Its protein product is CASMGSQEKLFF. The chain recombines TRBV5-1 with TRBJ1-4; no reliable D call. CDR1 SGHRS and CDR2 YFSETQ come from the germline V gene. The length of the CDR3 is 12 residues. Trimming cost V 6 bases and J 8 bases, with 11 bases left between them.

The table lists this clone with many counts. The CDR3 is CASSRGAGGNTIYF. In DNA, the CDR3 is TGTGCCAGCAGCCGGGGGGCGGGCGGAAACACCATATATTTT. The chain recombines TRBV7-3 with TRBJ1-3; TRBD1 might be the D (6 bases). Trimming left V 5 bases short and J 4 bases short, with 12 bases between. The CDR3 runs to 14 residues. In germline, CDR1 is SGHTA, CDR2 FQGTGA.

This clone was counted ten times or more. V gene TRBV9 combines with J gene TRBJ2-6, with unresolved D. V was pared by 0 bases and J by 1 base, with 17 bases between. The CDR3 is made up of 19 amino acids. CDR1 SGDLS and CDR2 YYNGEE come from the germline V gene. CDR3 DNA sequence: TGTGCCAGCAGCGTAGGGCCTTCTCTTAGTTTTTCTGGGGCCAACGTCCTGACTTTC. It yields the protein CASSVGPSLSFSGANVLTF.

The chain combines TRBV28 with TRBJ1-2, with no clear D. Trimming left V 6 bases short and J 1 base short, with 12 bases between. This CDR3 comprises 14 residues. Germline V gene lookup returns CDR1 MDHEN and CDR2 SYDVKM. In DNA, the CDR3 is TGTGCCAGCAGCCCTGTGTCGGTTAACTATGGCTACACCTTC. Residues: CASSPVSVNYGYTF.

In this sample, this clone turned up many times. This chain uses TRBV4-2 with TRBJ2-1; the match to TRBD2 covers 7 bases. CDR1 is LGHNA, CDR2 YNFKEQ, per germline. This CDR3 has 16 residues. V dropped 0 bases and J dropped 4; count of bases not matched to a gene: 6. As DNA, the CDR3 is TGTGCCAGCAGCCAAGATCCAGCGGGATCATACAATGAGCAGTTCTTC. Translation: CASSQDPAGSYNEQFF.

This clone has a count of ten or more. The chain links TRBV14 to TRBJ2-5; the D call may be TRBD1 or TRBD2 (5 bases each). Trimming stripped 6 bases from V and 8 bases from J, with 19 bases between. The germline V gene encodes CDR1 SGHDN and CDR2 FVKESK. The CDR3 spans 14 residues. The CDR3 reads CASRPSGTDETQYF. For the CDR3, the DNA is TGTGCCAGCAGACCTTCCGGGACCGACGAAACCCAGTACTTC.

The chain links TRBV9 to TRBJ2-5; 14 bases agree with TRBD2. The CDR3 extends over 15 amino acids. CDR1 and CDR2 from the germline V gene are SGDLS and YYNGEE. V dropped 3 bases and J dropped 6; count of bases not matched to a gene: 4. The CDR3 sequence is CASSGLAGGPKTQYF. The CDR3 region has the DNA TGTGCCAGCAGCGGACTAGCGGGAGGGCCAAAGACCCAGTACTTC.

V is TRBV20-1 and J is TRBJ1-5; 8 bases agree with TRBD1. The length of the CDR3 is 12 residues. Germline-derived CDR1 and CDR2 are DFQATT and SNEGSKA (reference sequence). V shed 7 bases and J 8 bases; nucleotides not matched to a gene: 7. The CDR3 coding sequence is TGCAGTGGTGCAGGGGGCACGGAGCCCCAGCATTTT. Its protein is CSGAGGTEPQHF.

The J gene is TRBJ1-6, the V gene TRBV7-8, with D possibly being TRBD1 (6 bases). The CDR3 totals 17 residues. The V end was cut by 6 bases, the J end by 9 bases, with 24 bases between. Germline CDR1 SGHVS, CDR2 FQNEAQ. The CDR3 is CASRSRRGSMASSPLHF. Written as DNA, the CDR3 is TGTGCCAGCAGATCCCGGAGGGGGTCCATGGCTAGTTCACCCCTCCACTTT.

This clone was counted ten times or more. This rearrangement joins TRBV10-1 to TRBJ1-2; the D is unclear. This CDR3 has 13 amino acids. V lost 5 bases to trimming and J lost 5 bases, with 12 bases between them. Per the germline V gene, CDR1 is WNHNN and CDR2 is SYGVQD (reference sequence). The CDR3 loop is CASSPDGPYGYTF. The CDR3 bases are TGCGCCAGCAGTCCCGACGGACCTTATGGCTACACCTTC.

The chain employs TRBV6-2 or TRBV6-3 and TRBJ1-5, with D perhaps TRBD1 (5 bases). The germline V gene encodes CDR1 MNHEY and CDR2 SVGEGT. V shed 2 bases and J shed 11 bases, with 25 bases lying between them. The CDR3 is 17 residues long. CDR3 residues: CASSYPLGGTGSVTQHF. CDR3 bases: TGTGCCAGCAGTTACCCCCTCGGGGGGACCGGGAGCGTGACCCAGCATTTT.

The chain has TRBV20-1 and TRBJ2-5; 7 bases match TRBD2. J lost 4 bases, V lost 3 bases, and 5 bases had no gene match. Germline assignment: CDR1 DFQATT and CDR2 SNEGSKA (reference sequence). This CDR3 spans 13 amino acids. CDR3: CSARAVAGETQYF. In nucleotides, the CDR3 is TGCAGTGCTAGGGCTGTAGCGGGAGAGACCCAGTACTTC.

This clone was picked up many times. The rearrangement links TRBV5-1 to TRBJ2-5; 7 nucleotides match TRBD1. Looked up from germline, CDR1 is SGHRS and CDR2 is YFSETQ. V shed 1 base and J 1 base; nucleotides not matched to a gene: 4. This CDR3 spans 15 amino acids. CDR3 in DNA: TGCGCCAGCAGCTTGACGGGACAGCTCCAAGAGACCCAGTACTTC. It encodes CASSLTGQLQETQYF.

In this sample, this clone turned up many times. This chain connects TRBV27 to TRBJ1-6; D remains unclear. The CDR3 consists of 14 residues. CDR1 and CDR2 (germline): MNHEY, SMNVEV (reference sequence). Trimming pared 0 bases from V and 11 bases from J, leaving 11 bases between. The CDR3 nucleotides are TGTGCCAGCAGTTTATCCCCGGGGTCGACACCCCTCCACTTT. This gives the protein CASSLSPGSTPLHF.

This clone was observed many times. The chain carries TRBV4-1 and TRBJ1-4; 7 bases map to TRBD1. This CDR3 is 15 amino acids long. The germline V gene encodes CDR1 MGHRA and CDR2 YSYEKL. V lost 1 base, J lost 5 bases, and 4 bases stayed unmatched. DNA of the CDR3: TGCGCCAGCAGCCAAGTCCCGGACAGGAATGAAAAACTGTTTTTT. Translation gives CASSQVPDRNEKLFF.

This clone was detected ten times or more. The chain links TRBV5-1 to TRBJ2-7; 8 bases are shared with TRBD2. This CDR3 is 16 amino acids long. Germline loops: CDR1 SGHRS, CDR2 YFSETQ. V lost 0 bases and J lost 6; bases outside the gene matches: 11. CDR3 protein: CASSLATQTSVGEQYF. The CDR3 coding sequence is TGCGCCAGCAGCTTGGCGACCCAGACTAGCGTCGGCGAGCAGTACTTC.

The sample holds many counts of this clone. This chain connects TRBV10-2 to TRBJ2-3; a weak D match, TRBD1 (5 bases). The CDR3 loop spans 12 amino acids. Trimming removed 8 bases from V and 8 bases from J, with 14 bases in between. Germline V gene data show CDR1 as WSHSY and CDR2 as SAAADI. This chain's CDR3 is CASRKADITQYF. Here the CDR3 DNA reads TGCGCCAGCCGCAAGGCGGACATTACGCAGTATTTT.

By sample fraction, this clone is medium-sized (0.01 to 0.1%). The chain has TRBV19 and TRBJ1-3, with 7 nucleotides matching TRBD1. CDR3 size: 15 residues. Germline lookup yields CDR1 LNHDA and CDR2 SQIVND (reference sequence). V was clipped by 9 bases and J by 2 bases; unmatched bases: 10. The DNA of the CDR3 is TGTGCCAGCATAAATCTCGGACAGGCTGGAAACACCATATATTTT. Translated: CASINLGQAGNTIYF.

This clone was counted many times. The rearrangement joins TRBV20-1 to TRBJ1-2, with 9 bases fitting TRBD1. The J segment lost 4 bases and the V segment lost 3 bases, leaving 9 bases of the junction unmatched. CDR1 and CDR2 (germline): DFQATT, SNEGSKA (reference sequence). CDR3 length equals 15 residues. DNA of the CDR3: TGCAGTGCTAGTCTGGGGACAGGGCGTATCTATGGCTACACCTTC. Translating gives CSASLGTGRIYGYTF.

This clone occurred many times. V gene TRBV30 combines with J gene TRBJ2-5; 16 bases are shared with TRBD2. V was clipped by 1 base and J by 3 bases; unmatched bases: 5. The CDR3 is 17 residues long. Germline V gene data show CDR1 as GTSNPN and CDR2 as SVGIG (reference sequence). CDR3 loop: CAWSEGLAGGLKETQYF. CDR3 in DNA: TGTGCCTGGAGTGAGGGACTAGCGGGAGGGCTCAAAGAGACCCAGTACTTC. Variable domain in full (rest from reference TRBV30 and TRBJ2-5): SQTIHQWPATLVQPVGSPLSLECTVEGTSNPNLYWYRQAAGRGLQLLFYSVGIGQISSEVPQNLSASRPQDRQFILSSKKLLLSDSGFYLCAWSEGLAGGLKETQYFGPGTRLLVL.